This note documents a single T cell receptor beta chain sequence. The antigen is unknown. Sequencing libraries for TCR beta were prepared with iRepertoire HTBI primers and Arm-PCR of CDR3 regions. One entry per CDR3 protein results from TCRdb running MiXCR on the multiplex PCR reads. This sample has just over 600,000 distinct CDR3 sequences; approximately 15% occur once, and the top ten carry about 17%. Time point in this sample: newly diagnosed GD, antithyroid drugs for less than 3 months. Making the TCR library involved RNA that had been extracted from PBMCs. The patients were drawn from one endocrinology department in Xi'an, China. The sample comes from a study of regulatory T cells in long-lasting Graves disease. Study results and caveats: Persistent Graves' cases showed lower TCR diversity than newly diagnosed cases.

The CDR3 is 17 amino acids. Germline assignment: CDR1 MNHEY and CDR2 SMNVEV (reference sequence). V lost 3 bases, J lost 3 bases, and 8 bases stayed unmatched. The same data also contributed to another study, on T cells in Graves' hyperthyroidism and ophthalmopathy. According to that study: Pregnant or lactating patients were excluded, as were those with uncontrolled infection or other autoimmune disease. During a first-round RT-PCR of the TCR CDR3, the HTBI primer set was used.

The chain employs TRBV27 and TRBJ2-3; 11 bases agree with TRBD2. The sample in question was peripheral blood mononuclear cells (PBMCs), obtained at new diagnosis, from a patient treated with antithyroid drugs. The sequence was collected from a woman between 25 and 40 years old with Graves disease. For the CDR3, the DNA is TGTGCCAGCAGTTTCCTTACTAGCGGGAGCGGTACAGATACGCAGTATTTT. Translating it yields CASSFLTSGSGTDTQYF.